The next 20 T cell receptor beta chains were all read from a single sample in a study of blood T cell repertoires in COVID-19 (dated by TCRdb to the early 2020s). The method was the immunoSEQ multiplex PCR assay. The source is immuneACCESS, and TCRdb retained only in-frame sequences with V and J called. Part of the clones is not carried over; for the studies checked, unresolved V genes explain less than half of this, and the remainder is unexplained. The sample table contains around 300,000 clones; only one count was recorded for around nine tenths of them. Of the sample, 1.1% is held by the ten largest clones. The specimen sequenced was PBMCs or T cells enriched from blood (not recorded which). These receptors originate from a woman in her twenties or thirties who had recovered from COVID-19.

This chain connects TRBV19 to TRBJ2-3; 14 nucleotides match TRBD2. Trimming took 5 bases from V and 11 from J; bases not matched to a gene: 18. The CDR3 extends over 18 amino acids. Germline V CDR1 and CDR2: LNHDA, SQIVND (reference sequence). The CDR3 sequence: CASSPRTSGRLHQYGQYF. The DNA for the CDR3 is TGTGCCAGTAGTCCCAGGACTAGCGGGAGGCTTCATCAATACGGGCAGTATTTT.

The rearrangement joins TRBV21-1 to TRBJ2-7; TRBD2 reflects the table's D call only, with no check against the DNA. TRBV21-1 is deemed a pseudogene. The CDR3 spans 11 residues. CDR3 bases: TGTGCCAGCAGCAACGCTGGGACTATCGATTTC. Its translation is CASSNAGTIDF.

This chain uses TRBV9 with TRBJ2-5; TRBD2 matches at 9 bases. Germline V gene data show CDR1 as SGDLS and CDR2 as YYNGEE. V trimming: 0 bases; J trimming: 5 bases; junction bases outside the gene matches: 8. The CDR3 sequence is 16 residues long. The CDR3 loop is CASSVVLAGPVETQYF. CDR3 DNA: TGTGCCAGCAGCGTAGTCCTAGCGGGGCCAGTGGAGACCCAGTACTTC.

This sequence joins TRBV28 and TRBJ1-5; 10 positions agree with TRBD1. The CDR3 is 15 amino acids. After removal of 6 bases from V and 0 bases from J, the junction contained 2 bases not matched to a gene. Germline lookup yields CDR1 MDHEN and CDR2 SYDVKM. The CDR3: CASRTGGYSNQPQHF. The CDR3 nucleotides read TGTGCCAGCAGGACAGGGGGCTATAGCAATCAGCCCCAGCATTTT. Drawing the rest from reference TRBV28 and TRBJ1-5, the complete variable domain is DVKVTQSSRYLVKRTGEKVFLECVQDMDHENMFWYRQDPGLGLRLIYFSYDVKMKEKGDIPEGYSVSREKKERFSLILESASTNQTSMYLCASRTGGYSNQPQHFGDGTRLSIL.

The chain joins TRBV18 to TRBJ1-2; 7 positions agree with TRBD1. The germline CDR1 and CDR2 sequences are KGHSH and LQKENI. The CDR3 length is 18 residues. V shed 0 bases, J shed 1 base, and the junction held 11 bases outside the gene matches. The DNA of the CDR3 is TGTGCCAGCTCACCACCGGCAGGGGCAGGGGGTAATAACTATGGCTACACCTTC. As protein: CASSPPAGAGGNNYGYTF.

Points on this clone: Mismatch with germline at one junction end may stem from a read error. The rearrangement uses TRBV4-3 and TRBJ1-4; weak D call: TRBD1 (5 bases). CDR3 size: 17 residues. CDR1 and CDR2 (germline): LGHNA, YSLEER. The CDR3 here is CASSHTFYESGAEKPFF. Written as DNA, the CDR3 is TGCGCCAGCAGCCACACCTTTTACGAAAGCGGGGCCGAAAAACCGTTTTTT.

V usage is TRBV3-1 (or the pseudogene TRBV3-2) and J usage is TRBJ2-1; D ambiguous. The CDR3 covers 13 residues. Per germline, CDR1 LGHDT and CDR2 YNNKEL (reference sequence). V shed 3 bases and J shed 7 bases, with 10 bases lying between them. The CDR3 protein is CASSHLSGNEQFF. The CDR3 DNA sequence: TGTGCCAGCAGCCATCTTTCGGGTAATGAGCAGTTCTTC.

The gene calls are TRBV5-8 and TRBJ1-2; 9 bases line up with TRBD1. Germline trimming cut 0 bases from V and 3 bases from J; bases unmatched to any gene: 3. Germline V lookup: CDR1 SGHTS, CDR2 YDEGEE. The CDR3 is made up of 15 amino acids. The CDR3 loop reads CASSLADRGDYGYTF. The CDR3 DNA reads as TGTGCCAGCAGCTTGGCGGACAGGGGTGACTATGGCTACACCTTC. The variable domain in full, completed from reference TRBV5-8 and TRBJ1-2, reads EAGVTQSPTHLIKTRGQQATLRCSPISGHTSVYWYQQALGLGLQFLLWYDEGEERNRGNFPPRFSGRQFPNYSSELNVNALELEDSALYLCASSLADRGDYGYTFGSGTRLTVV.

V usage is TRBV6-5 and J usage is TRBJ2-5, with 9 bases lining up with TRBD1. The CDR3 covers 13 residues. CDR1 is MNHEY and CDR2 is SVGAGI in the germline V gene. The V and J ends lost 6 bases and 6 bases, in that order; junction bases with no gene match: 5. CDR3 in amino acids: CASRPTGGKTQYF. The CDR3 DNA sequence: TGTGCCAGCAGACCGACAGGGGGGAAGACCCAGTACTTC.

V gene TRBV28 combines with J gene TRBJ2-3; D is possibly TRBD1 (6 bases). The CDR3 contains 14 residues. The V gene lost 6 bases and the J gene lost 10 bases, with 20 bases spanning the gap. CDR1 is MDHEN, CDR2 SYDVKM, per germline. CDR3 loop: CASRTGRPPAAQYF. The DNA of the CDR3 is TGTGCCAGCAGAACAGGGCGGCCCCCGGCTGCGCAGTATTTT.

The CDR3 DNA reads as TGTGCCAGCAGCGTAGGGTTGGGGGCTGGCTACGAGCAGTACTTC. It is translated as CASSVGLGAGYEQYF. The V call is TRBV9, the J call TRBJ2-7; a possible D gene is TRBD1 (6 bases). Germline CDR1 and CDR2: SGDLS and YYNGEE. The V and J ends lost 0 bases and 3 bases respectively, with 13 bases between them. The CDR3 is 15 residues long.

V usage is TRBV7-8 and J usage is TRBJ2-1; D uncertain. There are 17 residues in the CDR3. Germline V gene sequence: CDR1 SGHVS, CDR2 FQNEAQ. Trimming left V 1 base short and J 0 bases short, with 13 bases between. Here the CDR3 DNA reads TGTGCCAGCAGCTTAGAGTTCCAATTGAGCTCCTACAATGAGCAGTTCTTC. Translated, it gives CASSLEFQLSSYNEQFF.

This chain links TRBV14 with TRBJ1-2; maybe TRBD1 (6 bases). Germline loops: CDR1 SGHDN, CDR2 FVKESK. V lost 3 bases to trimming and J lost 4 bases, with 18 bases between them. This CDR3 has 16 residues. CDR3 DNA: TGTGCCAGCAGCCAGGTAGACAGGCCCTCGGGCTATGGCTACACCTTC. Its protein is CASSQVDRPSGYGYTF.

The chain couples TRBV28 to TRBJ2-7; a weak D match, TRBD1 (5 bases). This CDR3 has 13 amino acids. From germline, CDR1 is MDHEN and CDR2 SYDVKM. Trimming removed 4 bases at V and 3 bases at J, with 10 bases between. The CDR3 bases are TGTGCCAGCAGTTATGGGGCTGTCTACGAGCAGTACTTC. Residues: CASSYGAVYEQYF.

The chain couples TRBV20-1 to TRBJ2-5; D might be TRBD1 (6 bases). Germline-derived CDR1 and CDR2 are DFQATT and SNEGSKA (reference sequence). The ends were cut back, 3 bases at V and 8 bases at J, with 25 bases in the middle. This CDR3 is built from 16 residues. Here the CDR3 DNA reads TGCAGTGCTAGTGGGGACGGTGCCAGGGGTGTAGTCACCCAGTACTTC. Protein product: CSASGDGARGVVTQYF.

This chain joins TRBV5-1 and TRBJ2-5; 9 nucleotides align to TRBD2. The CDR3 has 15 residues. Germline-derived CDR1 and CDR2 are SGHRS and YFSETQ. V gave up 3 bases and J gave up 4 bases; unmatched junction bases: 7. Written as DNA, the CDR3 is TGCGCCAGCAGCTCCCGAGCGGGAGGAGGAGAGACCCAGTACTTC. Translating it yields CASSSRAGGGETQYF.

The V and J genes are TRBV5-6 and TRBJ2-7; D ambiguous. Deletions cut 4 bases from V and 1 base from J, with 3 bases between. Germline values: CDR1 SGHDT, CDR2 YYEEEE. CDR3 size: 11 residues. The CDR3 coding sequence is TGTGCCAGCAGCCGTTCCTACGAGCAGTACTTC. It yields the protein CASSRSYEQYF.

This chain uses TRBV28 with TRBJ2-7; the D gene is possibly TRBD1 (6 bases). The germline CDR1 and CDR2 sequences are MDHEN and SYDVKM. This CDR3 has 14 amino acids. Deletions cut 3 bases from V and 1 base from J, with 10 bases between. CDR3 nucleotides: TGTGCCAGCAGTTTCCCGGGACAATCCTACGAGCAGTACTTC. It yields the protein CASSFPGQSYEQYF.

The CDR3 loop reads CASTEERGSYNEQFF. CDR3 nucleotides: TGTGCCAGTACCGAAGAAAGGGGATCCTACAATGAGCAGTTCTTC. The chain carries TRBV19 and TRBJ2-1; D is possibly TRBD1 (5 bases). Trimming shortened V by 7 bases and J by 1 base, and 14 bases separated the two germline ends. The CDR3 runs to 15 residues. CDR1 and CDR2 from the germline V gene are LNHDA and SQIVND (reference sequence).

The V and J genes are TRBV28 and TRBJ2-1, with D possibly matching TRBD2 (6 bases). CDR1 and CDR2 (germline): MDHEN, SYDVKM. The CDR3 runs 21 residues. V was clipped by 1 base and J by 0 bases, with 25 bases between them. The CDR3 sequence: CASSLLVGGRRDSSSYNEQFF. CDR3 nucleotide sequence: TGTGCCAGCAGTTTATTGGTTGGGGGTCGCCGGGACTCGAGCTCCTACAATGAGCAGTTCTTC.